Following are 29 T cell receptor beta chains from one sample sequenced in a study of response to subunit inactivated influenza vaccine. TCRdb called the RT-PCR reads again in MiXCR, with one record for every CDR3 protein. The sample has fewer than 750,000 distinct CDR3 sequences; about 14% are singletons. Material: PBMCs from blood, obtained 11 to 12 days after vaccination. These receptors were taken from a man aged 45 to 65 who received an inactivated influenza vaccine.

The chain employs TRBV29-1 and TRBJ2-1, with TRBD1 matching over 8 bases. CDR1 SQVTM and CDR2 ANQGSEA come from the germline V gene. This CDR3 region has 13 residues. V shed 6 bases and J 6 bases; nucleotides not matched to a gene: 7. In DNA form, the CDR3 reads TGCAGCGTCCCCAGGGGGCCGTTCAATGAGCAGTTCTTC. Encoded protein: CSVPRGPFNEQFF.

V gene TRBV5-5 combines with J gene TRBJ1-1, with D maybe TRBD1 (6 bases). Germline V lookup: CDR1 SGHKS, CDR2 YYEKEE (reference sequence). The CDR3 sequence is 14 residues long. Trimming stripped 4 bases from V and 1 base from J, with 11 bases between. The CDR3 region has the DNA TGTGCCAGCAGCGGGGGGCGCTGGAACACTGAAGCTTTCTTT. Amino acid sequence: CASSGGRWNTEAFF.

This clonotype has ten or more counts. The CDR3 nucleotides read TGTGCCAGCAGCTTGCTTGGCCGCACAGATACGCAGTATTTT. Translated, it gives CASSLLGRTDTQYF. V gene TRBV7-8 combines with J gene TRBJ2-3; D is uncertain. Trimming took off 3 bases at V and 1 base at J, with 8 bases between the two ends. The CDR3 loop spans 14 amino acids. CDR1 and CDR2 from the germline V gene are SGHVS and FQNEAQ.

This clonotype came up many times. The V call is TRBV24-1, the J call TRBJ1-2; 8 nucleotides agree with TRBD1. Trimming removed 6 bases from V and 7 bases from J; junction bases left unmatched: 9. This CDR3 region has 14 residues. Germline assignment: CDR1 KGHDR and CDR2 SFDVKD. CDR3 in amino acids: CATSTNRGEGGYTF. CDR3 sequence (DNA): TGTGCCACCAGTACCAACAGGGGGGAAGGTGGCTACACCTTC.

The chain carries TRBV7-8 and TRBJ2-1; D remains ambiguous. The CDR3 is 15 amino acids. CDR1 is SGHVS, CDR2 FQNEAQ, per germline. Trimming shortened V by 2 bases and J by 5 bases, and 13 bases separated the two germline ends. The CDR3 DNA reads TGTGCCAGCAGCTTATTTGGGCGGAACAACAATGAGCAGTTCTTC. Translating gives CASSLFGRNNNEQFF.

The chain has TRBV25-1 and TRBJ1-6; a possible D gene is TRBD1 (5 bases). This CDR3 has 13 residues. Trimming took 8 bases from V and 6 from J, leaving 11 bases between them. CDR1 and CDR2 from the germline V gene are MGHDK and SYGVNS. CDR3 in DNA: TGTGCCAGCGGAAAGACAGTTAATTCACCCCTCCACTTT. Translation gives CASGKTVNSPLHF. The full variable domain, in which reference TRBV25-1 and TRBJ1-6 provide the parts outside the CDR3, is EADIYQTPRYLVIGTGKKITLECSQTMGHDKMYWYQQDPGMELHLIHYSYGVNSTEKGDLSSESTVSRIRTEHFPLTLESARPSHTSQYLCASGKTVNSPLHFGNGTRLTVT.

This chain uses TRBV12-3 or TRBV12-4 with TRBJ1-2; tentatively, D is TRBD1 (5 bases). V lost 6 bases to trimming and J lost 2 bases, with 10 bases between them. This CDR3 region has 13 residues. The CDR3 protein is CASRGTGNYGYTF. The CDR3 DNA reads as TGTGCCAGCAGGGGGACCGGGAACTATGGCTACACCTTC.

There are a few counts of this clonotype. The chain employs TRBV7-2 and TRBJ2-7; TRBD1 might be the D (6 bases). In germline, CDR1 is SGHTA, CDR2 FQGNSA. The CDR3 length is 13 residues. V gave up 2 bases and J gave up 5 bases, with 10 bases separating them. The CDR3 nucleotides read TGTGCCAGCAGCTTACACCAGGGGAACGAGCAGTACTTC. This translates into CASSLHQGNEQYF.

This chain connects TRBV11-3 to TRBJ2-1; TRBD2 matches 7 bases. Germline CDR1 SGHNT, CDR2 YENEEA. V shed 2 bases, J shed 4 bases, and the junction held 5 bases outside the gene matches. The CDR3 covers 15 residues. CDR3 nucleotide sequence: TGTGCCAGCAGCTTAATCCCTAGCGGTTACAATGAGCAGTTCTTC. This gives the protein CASSLIPSGYNEQFF.

The V and J genes are TRBV5-1 and TRBJ2-1; 11 positions match TRBD1. The CDR3 runs 12 residues. After removal of 3 bases from V and 14 bases from J, the junction contained 4 bases not matched to a gene. Germline-derived CDR1 and CDR2 are SGHRS and YFSETQ. In nucleotides, the CDR3 is TGCGCCAGCAGCTCGGACAGGGGGCGGGAGTTCTTC. Encoded protein: CASSSDRGREFF.

This clonotype was counted a few times. This chain connects TRBV5-1 to TRBJ2-2; D not certain. Trimming removed 3 bases at V and 4 bases at J, with 16 bases between. Germline loops: CDR1 SGHRS, CDR2 YFSETQ. The CDR3 spans 16 residues. The CDR3 DNA is TGCGCCAGCAGCTCCGACCGCAACTTATTCACCGGGGAGCTGTTTTTT. Encoded protein: CASSSDRNLFTGELFF.

The chain combines TRBV6-5 with TRBJ1-1; D gene unclear. The CDR3 totals 14 residues. Germline V gene data show CDR1 as MNHEY and CDR2 as SVGAGI. V shed 0 bases and J shed 4 bases, with 9 bases lying between them. As DNA, the CDR3 is TGTGCCAGCAGTTACTCGAAAGGGATCACTGAAGCTTTCTTT. This codes for CASSYSKGITEAFF.

The chain uses TRBV6-1 and TRBJ2-7, with TRBD2 matching over 7 bases. This CDR3 is 15 amino acids long. V trimming: 6 bases; J trimming: 4 bases; junction bases outside the gene matches: 12. Per the germline V gene, CDR1 is MNHNS and CDR2 is SASEGT. The CDR3 DNA reads TGTGCCAGCAGCGGAGAGCGGGACGAGATTTACGAGCAGTACTTC. This encodes CASSGERDEIYEQYF.

V usage is TRBV20-1 and J usage is TRBJ2-3; 13 bases fit TRBD2. Germline-derived CDR1 and CDR2 are DFQATT and SNEGSKA (reference sequence). This CDR3 region has 17 residues. The junction had 8 bases not matched to a gene; V was cut back by 5 bases and J by 0 bases. In DNA, the CDR3 is TGCAGTGCTCCTGGACTAGCGGGGGATCCTAGCACAGATACGCAGTATTTT. It encodes CSAPGLAGDPSTDTQYF.

The sample holds a few counts of this clonotype. The V gene is TRBV4-2, the J gene TRBJ2-6; D possibly corresponds to TRBD2 (5 bases). Germline CDR1 is LGHNA and CDR2 is YNFKEQ. The ends were cut back, 6 bases at V and 2 bases at J, with 14 bases in the middle. The CDR3 runs to 16 residues. The CDR3 spells CASRTGVATGANVLTF. The CDR3, as DNA: TGTGCCAGCAGAACCGGGGTTGCCACTGGGGCCAACGTCCTGACTTTC.

The chain has TRBV24-1 and TRBJ1-1; 7 positions match TRBD1. Trimming removed 5 bases from V and 2 bases from J; junction bases left unmatched: 7. CDR3 size: 15 residues. From germline, CDR1 is KGHDR and CDR2 SFDVKD. In DNA, the CDR3 is TGTGCCACCAGTGGAACTGGGACAGCTAACACTGAAGCTTTCTTT. Its translation is CATSGTGTANTEAFF.

This clonotype was counted a few times. The gene calls are TRBV7-2 and TRBJ2-4; D ambiguous. Germline values: CDR1 SGHTA, CDR2 FQGNSA. The CDR3 spans 11 residues. The V and J ends lost 3 bases and 3 bases respectively, with 0 bases between them. The CDR3 protein is CASSFKNIQYF. For the CDR3, the DNA is TGTGCCAGCAGCTTCAAAAACATTCAGTACTTC.

This clonotype has more than one count but fewer than ten. DNA for the CDR3: TGTGCCAGCAGACCTAACAGGGGGTCGGAGACCCAGTACTTC. It yields the protein CASRPNRGSETQYF. The V call is TRBV7-2, the J call TRBJ2-5; the match to TRBD1 covers 8 bases. Germline CDR1 reads SGHTA; CDR2 reads FQGNSA. This CDR3 is 14 amino acids long. V trimming: 6 bases; J trimming: 5 bases; junction bases outside the gene matches: 8.

This clonotype has only a few counts. The chain combines TRBV10-3 with TRBJ1-2; D remains ambiguous. CDR1 and CDR2 from the germline V gene are ENHRY and SYGVKD. The CDR3 totals 12 residues. V shed 5 bases and J shed 8 bases, with 12 bases lying between them. The CDR3 sequence: CAISSDLGGYTF. The CDR3 coding sequence is TGTGCCATCAGTTCCGACCTGGGGGGCTACACCTTC.

The chain combines TRBV28 with TRBJ2-3, with a tentative D call TRBD1 (5 bases). The germline CDR1 and CDR2 sequences are MDHEN and SYDVKM. The V and J ends lost 7 bases and 3 bases respectively, with 14 bases between them. The CDR3 sequence is 14 residues long. The CDR3 loop reads CASNSNRKTDTQYF. The CDR3 DNA sequence: TGTGCCAGCAACTCAAACAGGAAGACAGATACGCAGTATTTT.

The sample holds many counts of this clonotype. CDR3 DNA sequence: TGTGCCAGCAGTCCCTACAGGGATGAGCAGTTCTTC. Encoded protein: CASSPYRDEQFF. The chain is built from TRBV7-9 and TRBJ2-1; D possibly corresponds to TRBD1 (6 bases). CDR1 SEHNR and CDR2 FQNEAQ come from the germline V gene (reference sequence). V was cut by 6 bases and J by 8 bases, with 11 bases left in between. The CDR3 is made up of 12 amino acids.

This clonotype has more than one count but fewer than ten. The chain couples TRBV4-3 to TRBJ2-2, with TRBD1 matching 11 bases. J lost 4 bases, V lost 5 bases, and 12 bases had no gene match. Germline-derived CDR1 and CDR2 are LGHNA and YSLEER. The CDR3 runs 18 residues. The CDR3 sequence is CASSYQDRGRFSTGELFF. The CDR3 DNA sequence: TGCGCCAGCAGCTATCAGGACAGGGGGCGCTTCAGCACCGGGGAGCTGTTTTTT.

This clonotype showed up just a few times. The J gene is TRBJ2-7, the V gene TRBV19; D is ambiguous. Germline V gene data show CDR1 as LNHDA and CDR2 as SQIVND (reference sequence). The CDR3 spans 14 residues. The V and J ends lost 1 base and 4 bases respectively, with 11 bases between them. The CDR3 coding sequence is TGTGCCAGTAGTATAGGCGCGAAGGGATACGAGCAGTACTTC. Protein product: CASSIGAKGYEQYF.

This sequence joins TRBV29-1 and TRBJ2-1; possibly TRBD2 for D (6 bases). CDR1 is SQVTM and CDR2 is ANQGSEA in the germline V gene. The V gene lost 3 bases and the J gene lost 8 bases, with 8 bases spanning the gap. The CDR3 is 11 residues long. The CDR3 loop is CSVDWGDEQFF. CDR3 DNA sequence: TGCAGCGTTGACTGGGGGGATGAGCAGTTCTTC.

This clonotype has just a few counts. V usage is TRBV18 and J usage is TRBJ1-2, with a possible D match to TRBD1 (5 bases). Deletions cut 1 base from V and 8 bases from J, with 14 bases between. CDR1 KGHSH and CDR2 LQKENI come from the germline V gene. This CDR3 spans 14 amino acids. CDR3 nucleotides: TGTGCCAGCTCACCACGACAGTCGATGGAGGGCTACACCTTC. Translation gives CASSPRQSMEGYTF.

Ten or more counts support this clonotype. The chain is built from TRBV3-1 and TRBJ2-3; D is unresolved. V shed 2 bases and J shed 1 base, with 4 bases lying between them. Germline CDR1 and CDR2: LGHDT and YNNKEL (reference sequence). CDR3 length equals 13 residues. CDR3 nucleotides: TGTGCCAGCAGCCAAAGGGGCACAGATACGCAGTATTTT. It specifies CASSQRGTDTQYF.

The rearrangement links TRBV5-1 to TRBJ2-7; D is possibly TRBD2 (6 bases). The CDR3 totals 16 residues. Deletions cut 4 bases from V and 1 base from J, with 18 bases between. The germline V gene encodes CDR1 SGHRS and CDR2 YFSETQ. CDR3 protein: CASSGGGVGSSYEQYF. The CDR3 DNA reads TGCGCCAGCAGCGGCGGAGGGGTGGGAAGTTCCTACGAGCAGTACTTC.

This clonotype has a handful of counts. V is TRBV21-1 and J is TRBJ1-6. TRBV21-1 has pseudogene status. This CDR3 contains 18 residues. The CDR3 DNA sequence: TGTGCCAGCAGCAAAGGCGAAGATAGTAGCTCCTATAATTCACCCCTCCACTTT. This translates into CASSKGEDSSSYNSPLHF.

This chain connects TRBV11-2 to TRBJ2-1; D unclear. The V end lost 5 bases, the J end lost 5 bases, and 7 bases lay between the germline ends. CDR3 length equals 12 residues. Germline V gene data show CDR1 as SGHAT and CDR2 as FQNNGV. The CDR3 spells CASSPRNNEQFF. In DNA form, the CDR3 reads TGTGCCAGCAGCCCTCGCAACAATGAGCAGTTCTTC.